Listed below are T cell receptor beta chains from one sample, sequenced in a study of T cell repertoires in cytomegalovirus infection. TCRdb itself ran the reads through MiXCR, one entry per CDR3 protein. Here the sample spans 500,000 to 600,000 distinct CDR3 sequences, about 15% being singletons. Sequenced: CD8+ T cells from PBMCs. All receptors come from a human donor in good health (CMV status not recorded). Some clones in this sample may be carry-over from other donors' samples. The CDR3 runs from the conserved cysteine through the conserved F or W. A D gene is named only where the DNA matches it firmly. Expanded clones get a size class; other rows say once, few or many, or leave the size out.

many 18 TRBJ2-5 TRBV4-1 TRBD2 CASSAGVETSGLSETQYF TGCGCCAGCAGCGCAGGCGTCGAAACTAGCGGGCTTTCAGAGACCCAGTACTTC
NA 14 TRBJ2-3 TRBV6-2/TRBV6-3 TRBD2 CASSLTSRTDTQYF TGTGCCAGCAGTCTGACTAGCAGAACAGATACGCAGTATTTT
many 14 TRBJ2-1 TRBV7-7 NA CASSLNRQYNEQFF TGTGCTAGCAGCTTAAATAGGCAGTACAATGAGCAGTTCTTC
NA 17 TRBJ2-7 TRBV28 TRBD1 CASSLGGQGAVSGEQYF TGTGCCAGCAGTTTAGGGGGTCAGGGGGCCGTATCGGGCGAGCAGTACTTC
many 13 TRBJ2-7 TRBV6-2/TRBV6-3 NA CASSRTESYEQYF TGTGCCAGCAGCCGGACTGAATCCTACGAGCAGTACTTC
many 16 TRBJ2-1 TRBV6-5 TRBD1 CASSYSDRGAYNEQFF TGTGCCAGCAGTTACTCCGACAGGGGGGCCTACAATGAGCAGTTCTTC
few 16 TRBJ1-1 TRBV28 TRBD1 CASTLLWTGRNTEAFF TGTGCCAGCACGCTTCTCTGGACAGGCCGGAACACTGAAGCTTTCTTT
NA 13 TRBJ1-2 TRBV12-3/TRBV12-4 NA CASSSRGGDGYTF TGTGCCAGCAGTTCCCGCGGGGGGGATGGCTACACCTTC
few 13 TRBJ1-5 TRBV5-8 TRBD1 CASSLPGTEPQHF TGTGCCAGCAGCTTGCCAGGGACAGAGCCCCAGCATTTT
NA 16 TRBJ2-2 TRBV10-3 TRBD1 CAISVQGAWDTGELFF TGTGCCATCAGCGTACAGGGGGCGTGGGACACCGGGGAGCTGTTTTTT
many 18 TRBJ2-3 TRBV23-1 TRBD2 CASSPSGQSTTSTDTQYF TGCGCCAGCAGTCCTAGCGGTCAATCAACCACTAGCACAGATACGCAGTATTTT
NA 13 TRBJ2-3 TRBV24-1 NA CATSELREDTQYF TGTGCCACCAGTGAGCTCAGGGAGGATACGCAGTATTTT
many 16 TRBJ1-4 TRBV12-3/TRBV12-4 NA CASSFSPGVEKEKLFF TGTGCCAGCAGTTTTTCCCCAGGGGTAGAGAAGGAAAAACTGTTTTTT
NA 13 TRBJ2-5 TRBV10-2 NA CASRDSSQETQYF TGCGCCAGCAGGGACAGTAGCCAAGAGACCCAGTACTTC